The clone carrying this TCR beta chain was recorded only once. J was trimmed by 10 bases and V by 0 bases; bases with no gene match: 8. Germline V gene data show CDR1 as GTSNPN and CDR2 as SVGIG (reference sequence). CDR3 length: 14 amino acids. Per the authors' pipeline: Amplification of reference gene primers provided the estimated nucleated cell counts. Sequenced by immunoSEQ multiplex PCR; TCRdb stores in-frame clones only, minus some. V and J calls and clone size come straight from that table; D and trimming were deduced from the DNA. The repertoire holds around 250,000 clones, with 75% to 85% as singletons. The data stem from a study of blood T cell repertoires in COVID-19. Study as a whole: Sites across the United States, Italy and Spain contributed samples from acute and convalescent COVID-19. Sources were T cells, B-cell-depleted T cells, or PBMCs; the material itself was cDNA or gDNA.

The source is a man aged 50-59 years with active or convalescent COVID-19. This chain joins TRBV30 and TRBJ2-1, with TRBD2 identical over 8 bases. Specimen: peripheral blood. The chain's CDR3 is CAWSVWASGREQFF. The CDR3 bases are TGTGCCTGGAGTGTCTGGGCTAGCGGGCGCGAGCAGTTCTTC. Based on the CDR3 plus reference TRBV30 and TRBJ2-1, the full variable domain is SQTIHQWPATLVQPVGSPLSLECTVEGTSNPNLYWYRQAAGRGLQLLFYSVGIGQISSEVPQNLSASRPQDRQFILSSKKLLLSDSGFYLCAWSVWASGREQFFGPGTRLTVL.